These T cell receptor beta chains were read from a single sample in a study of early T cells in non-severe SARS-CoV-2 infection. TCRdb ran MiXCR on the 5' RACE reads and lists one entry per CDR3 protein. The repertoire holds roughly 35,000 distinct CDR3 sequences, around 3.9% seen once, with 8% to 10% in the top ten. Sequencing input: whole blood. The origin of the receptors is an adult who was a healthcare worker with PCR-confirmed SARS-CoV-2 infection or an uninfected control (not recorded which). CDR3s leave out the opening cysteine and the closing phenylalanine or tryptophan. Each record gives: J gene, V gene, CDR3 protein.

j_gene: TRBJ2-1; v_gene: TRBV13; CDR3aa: ASSLGNRGSNEQF
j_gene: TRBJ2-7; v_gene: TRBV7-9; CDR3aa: ASSLAGLADEQY
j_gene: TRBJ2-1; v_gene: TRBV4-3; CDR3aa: ASSQALNPGLAAYNEQF
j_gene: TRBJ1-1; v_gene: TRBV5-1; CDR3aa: ASSVGAAEAF
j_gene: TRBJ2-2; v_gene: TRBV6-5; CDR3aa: ASSYGGSRSTGELF
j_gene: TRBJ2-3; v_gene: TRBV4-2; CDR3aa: ATSGQSDTQY
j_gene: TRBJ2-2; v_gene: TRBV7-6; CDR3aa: ASSLEAAPGELF
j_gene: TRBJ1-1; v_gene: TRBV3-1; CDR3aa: ASSQGQVNTEAF
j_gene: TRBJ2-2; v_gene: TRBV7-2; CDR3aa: ASSPHMDTGELF
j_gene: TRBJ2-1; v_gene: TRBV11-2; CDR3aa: ASSLVPSGRNEQF
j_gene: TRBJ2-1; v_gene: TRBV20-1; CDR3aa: SARIVERWNEQF
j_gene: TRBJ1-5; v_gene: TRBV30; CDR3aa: AWATDSNQPQH